This T cell receptor (beta chain) was sequenced during a study of long-term antiretroviral therapy in people with HIV. Runs used v3.0 of the immunoSEQ assay and were done at survey level. The sequencing target was about 40,000-50,000 T-cell genomes per sample. Clones were read by immunoSEQ multiplex PCR, and TCRdb kept only the in-frame ones, dropping some. The sample has under 50,000 clones, approximately 86% seen once. This TCR was recovered from a young woman with HIV. The sequences come from unsorted PBMCs, collected just before starting antiretroviral therapy.

The CDR3 sequence is CASSTRQGRGTDTQYF. The CDR3 DNA reads as TGTGCCAGCAGCACCCGACAGGGGAGGGGCACAGATACGCAGTATTTT. The chain is built from TRBV9 and TRBJ2-3; weak D call: TRBD1 (8 bases). Germline V CDR1 and CDR2: SGDLS, YYNGEE. The CDR3 contains 16 residues. Trimming left V 4 bases short and J 1 base short, with 16 bases between.